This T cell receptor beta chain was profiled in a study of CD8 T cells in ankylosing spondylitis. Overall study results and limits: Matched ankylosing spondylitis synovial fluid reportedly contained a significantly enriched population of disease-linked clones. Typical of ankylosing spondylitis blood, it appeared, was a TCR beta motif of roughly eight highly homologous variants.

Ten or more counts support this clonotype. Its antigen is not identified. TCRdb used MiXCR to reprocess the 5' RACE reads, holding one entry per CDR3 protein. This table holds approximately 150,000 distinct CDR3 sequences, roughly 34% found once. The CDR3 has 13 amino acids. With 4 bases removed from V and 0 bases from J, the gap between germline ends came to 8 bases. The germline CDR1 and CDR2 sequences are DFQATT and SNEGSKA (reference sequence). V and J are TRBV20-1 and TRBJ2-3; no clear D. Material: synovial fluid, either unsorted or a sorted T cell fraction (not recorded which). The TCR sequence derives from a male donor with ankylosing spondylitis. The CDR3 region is CSATDGSTDTQYF. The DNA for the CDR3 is TGCAGTGCTACCGACGGCAGCACAGATACGCAGTATTTT.